This T cell receptor (beta chain) was identified in a study of beta chain features in type 1 diabetes. Overall study: Healthy donors and patients showed comparable age, gender and cell yields.

The sequenced template was cDNA made from the entire isolated RNA. TCRdb keeps only in-frame clones here, not all; method: immunoSEQ multiplex PCR. The repertoire holds 900,000 or so clones, with 15% to 20% as singletons. The sample taken for sequencing was naive CD4+ T cells from blood. This clonotype was sampled from a woman aged 18-35 years in good health.

CDR3 coding DNA: TGTGCCAGCTCACCTCGTTCTGACAGGGGAAACACAGATACGCAGTATTTT. It is translated as CASSPRSDRGNTDTQYF. V and J are TRBV18 and TRBJ2-3, with 8 positions matching TRBD1. CDR1 is KGHSH, CDR2 LQKENI, per germline. The CDR3 totals 17 residues. Trimming took 3 bases from V and 2 from J; bases not matched to a gene: 10.